A selection of T cell receptor beta chains follows, all from one sample in a study of blood T cell repertoires in COVID-19. Generated by immunoSEQ multiplex PCR, the TCRdb table keeps only in-frame clones and is missing some. The profile shows about 93,000 clones, 90% of them singletons. The specimen was peripheral blood. The receptors were gathered from a human donor with active COVID-19. The donor label of this sample is uncertain. Both conserved end residues are part of each CDR3. The D gene is left open where the match is weak. Some rows mark clone size as missing; the rest say once, few, many or name a class of expanded clone.

size,D,J,V,CDR3,DNA
NA,NA,TRBJ2-7,TRBV5-1,CASSPTQGWVLDEQYF,TGCGCCAGCAGCCCGACGCAGGGGTGGGTCTTGGACGAGCAGTACTTC
NA,TRBD1,TRBJ2-5,TRBV6-2/TRBV6-3,CASSPLDRGEETQYF,TGTGCCAGCAGTCCATTGGACAGGGGGGAAGAGACCCAGTACTTC
NA,TRBD1,TRBJ1-5,TRBV19,CASSSWTGPPNQPQHF,TGTGCCAGTAGTTCTTGGACAGGACCGCCCAATCAGCCCCAGCATTTT
NA,NA,TRBJ1-5,TRBV5-1,CASSPSGNSNQPQHF,TGCGCCAGCAGCCCGTCGGGGAATAGCAATCAGCCCCAGCATTTT
NA,TRBD1,TRBJ1-2,TRBV15,CATSKTGTANYGYTF,TGTGCCACCAGCAAAACCGGGACAGCGAACTATGGCTACACCTTC
NA,NA,TRBJ1-4,TRBV5-1,CASSLDAATNEKLFF,TGCGCCAGCAGCTTGGATGCAGCAACTAATGAAAAACTGTTTTTT
NA,NA,TRBJ1-4,TRBV9,CASSPSNEKLFF,TGTGCCAGCAGCCCCTCTAATGAAAAACTGTTTTTT
NA,NA,TRBJ1-2,TRBV21-1,CASSTNGSGYGYTF,TGTGCCAGCAGCACCAACGGGTCTGGCTATGGCTACACCTTC
NA,NA,TRBJ2-2,TRBV5-4,CASSLVGTGELFF,TGTGCCAGCAGCTTGGTCGGCACCGGGGAGCTGTTTTTT
many,NA,TRBJ1-6,TRBV19,CASSVTQAHNSPLHF,TGTGCCAGTAGCGTAACGCAGGCCCATAATTCACCCCTCCACTTT
NA,NA,TRBJ1-4,TRBV6-5,CASSRAGGRGEKLFF,TGTGCCAGCAGCCGGGCCGGGGGGAGAGGTGAAAAACTGTTTTTT
NA,NA,TRBJ1-4,TRBV12-5,CARGGQGF,TGTGCTAGGGGGGGGCAAGGTTTT
NA,TRBD1,TRBJ2-7,TRBV7-9,CASSYLRTGQGIVYEQYF,TGTGCCAGCAGCTATTTGAGAACAGGACAGGGAATTGTCTACGAGCAGTACTTC
NA,NA,TRBJ1-1,TRBV7-2,CASSLQGYTEAFF,TGTGCCAGCAGCTTACAGGGCTACACTGAAGCTTTCTTT
once,NA,TRBJ2-1,TRBV9,CASSSPRTPYEQFF,TGTGCCAGCAGCTCACCACGGACTCCTTATGAGCAGTTCTTC
NA,NA,TRBJ2-1,TRBV7-2,CASSLGRASNEQFF,TGTGCCAGCAGCTTAGGCAGGGCAAGCAATGAGCAGTTCTTC
NA,TRBD1,TRBJ1-2,TRBV28,CASSSTGVGGYTF,TGTGCCAGCAGTTCTACAGGGGTAGGTGGCTACACCTTC
once,NA,TRBJ1-1,TRBV4-1,CASSQERGGTEAFF,TGCGCCAGCAGCCAAGAAAGGGGAGGCACTGAAGCTTTCTTT
once,NA,TRBJ1-6,TRBV27,CASTPDRVNSPLHF,TGTGCCAGCACCCCCGACAGAGTTAATTCACCCCTCCACTTT
NA,TRBD1,TRBJ1-1,TRBV5-1,CASSPGTALDTEAFF,TGCGCCAGCAGTCCCGGGACAGCGCTAGACACTGAAGCTTTCTTT